The 25 T cell receptor beta chains below all came from one sample that was sequenced in a study of shared clonotypes between healthy human individuals. Profiling relied on immunoSEQ multiplex PCR, and the TCRdb table lists in-frame clones only, not all of them. The table includes about 2.3 million clones, about 92% detected once. The specimen sequenced was naive CD4+ T cells from PBMCs. Subset here: CD45RA+ positively selected. Receptors originate from a young man in good health. Some clones in this sample may be carry-over from other donors' samples.

The CDR3 protein is CATSREPGGNSETQYF. CDR3 bases: TGTGCCACCAGCAGAGAACCAGGGGGCAATTCGGAGACCCAGTACTTC. The chain is built from TRBV15 and TRBJ2-5; TRBD1 agrees at 8 bases. The V and J ends lost 0 bases and 5 bases, in that order; junction bases with no gene match: 8. This CDR3 region has 16 residues. Germline lookup yields CDR1 LNHNV and CDR2 YYDKDF (reference sequence).

This clone was observed once. The genes are TRBV5-6 and TRBJ2-2; 8 nucleotides line up with TRBD2. This CDR3 is built from 16 residues. CDR1 and CDR2 from the germline V gene are SGHDT and YYEEEE. The ends lost 0 bases at V and 7 bases at J; junction bases unmatched: 8. The CDR3 DNA is TGTGCCAGCAGCTTGGGACCCAGCGGGAGTGTCGGGGAGCTGTTTTTT. Its translation is CASSLGPSGSVGELFF. The variable domain in full, completed from reference TRBV5-6 and TRBJ2-2, reads DAGVTQSPTHLIKTRGQQVTLRCSPKSGHDTVSWYQQALGQGPQFIFQYYEEEERQRGNFPDRFSGHQFPNYSSELNVNALLLGDSALYLCASSLGPSGSVGELFFGEGSRLTVL.

The V gene is TRBV11-2, the J gene TRBJ1-2, with D maybe TRBD1 (5 bases). The CDR3 spans 14 residues. V lost 4 bases, J lost 7 bases, and 16 bases lay in between. Per germline, CDR1 SGHAT and CDR2 FQNNGV. The DNA for the CDR3 is TGTGCCAGCAGCTCGCTGAGGGGAGTAGGTGGCTACACCTTC. Its protein is CASSSLRGVGGYTF.

About this clone itself: Mismatch with germline at one junction end may stem from a read error. V gene TRBV5-1 combines with J gene TRBJ2-7; tentatively, D is TRBD2 (5 bases). Germline loops: CDR1 SGHRS, CDR2 YFSETQ. The CDR3 spans 13 residues. The CDR3 coding sequence is TGCGCCAGCAGATTGGAGGTCATGGACGAGCAGTACTTC. Translation gives CASRLEVMDEQYF.

This clone was observed a single time. The chain is built from TRBV6-1 and TRBJ2-6, with 9 bases aligning to TRBD1. Looked up from germline, CDR1 is MNHNS and CDR2 is SASEGT. The CDR3 length is 15 residues. V gave up 4 bases and J gave up 4 bases; unmatched junction bases: 2. The CDR3, as DNA: TGTGCCAGCAGTGGGACAGGGGTCGGGGCCAACGTCCTGACTTTC. It encodes CASSGTGVGANVLTF.

Points on this clone: This sample also contains other DNA sequences that code for the same CDR3. The V gene is TRBV18, the J gene TRBJ2-5; 8 bases match TRBD1. The CDR3 sequence is 14 residues long. The germline V gene encodes CDR1 KGHSH and CDR2 LQKENI. V shed 3 bases and J 4 bases; nucleotides not matched to a gene: 4. The CDR3 region has the DNA TGTGCCAGCTCACCCCCCGGGACAGGAGAGACCCAGTACTTC. This gives the protein CASSPPGTGETQYF.

The sample holds one count of this clone. V usage is TRBV4-2 and J usage is TRBJ2-2; the D is unclear. The CDR3 runs to 15 residues. Germline assignment: CDR1 LGHNA and CDR2 YNFKEQ. The V gene lost 0 bases and the J gene lost 5 bases, with 10 bases spanning the gap. As DNA, the CDR3 is TGTGCCAGCAGCCAAGAGTCTTATAAAACCGGGGAGCTGTTTTTT. It is translated as CASSQESYKTGELFF.

The rearrangement uses TRBV10-3 and TRBJ2-1; no clear D. V lost 6 bases to trimming and J lost 8 bases, with 14 bases between them. Per germline, CDR1 ENHRY and CDR2 SYGVKD. This CDR3 spans 13 amino acids. In DNA, the CDR3 is TGTGCCATCAGCACCCACCCCGTGGATGAGCAGTTCTTC. This translates into CAISTHPVDEQFF.

V is TRBV6-1 and J is TRBJ2-7; TRBD1 matches 9 bases. CDR1 is MNHNS, CDR2 SASEGT, per germline. With 4 bases clipped from V and 1 base from J, the junction kept 11 bases outside the gene matches. The CDR3 has 17 residues. The chain's CDR3 is CASSAHNPGTGSYEQYF. In DNA form, the CDR3 reads TGTGCCAGCAGTGCCCATAATCCCGGGACAGGGTCCTACGAGCAGTACTTC.

This rearrangement joins TRBV28 to TRBJ2-7, with D perhaps matching TRBD1 (6 bases). This CDR3 spans 13 amino acids. Trimming pared 3 bases from V and 2 bases from J, leaving 8 bases between. Germline V CDR1 and CDR2: MDHEN, SYDVKM. CDR3 sequence (DNA): TGTGCCAGCAGTTTGTACAGGGCCTACGAGCAGTACTTC. It translates to CASSLYRAYEQYF.

V and J are TRBV6-5 and TRBJ2-7; D possibly corresponds to TRBD2 (6 bases). The CDR3 has 15 amino acids. Germline CDR1 is MNHEY and CDR2 is SVGAGI. The germline V and J ends were trimmed by 6 bases and 3 bases, with 18 bases remaining between them. The CDR3 DNA reads as TGTGCCAGCAGGCCATCGGGACTGCCCCTCTACGAGCAGTACTTC. Translated: CASRPSGLPLYEQYF.

The J gene is TRBJ1-3, the V gene TRBV4-1; D is undetermined. CDR1 is MGHRA, CDR2 YSYEKL, per germline. With 3 bases removed from V and 2 bases from J, the gap between germline ends came to 14 bases. The CDR3 length is 16 residues. The CDR3 bases are TGCGCCAGCAGCCAGAAACTGGAGGGCGCTGGAAACACCATATATTTT. Translating gives CASSQKLEGAGNTIYF.

Worth noting for this clone: This CDR3 is also generated by other DNA sequences in the sample. The genes are TRBV5-1 and TRBJ2-7; 10 bases align to TRBD2. After removal of 3 bases from V and 1 base from J, the junction contained 4 bases not matched to a gene. Germline CDR1 reads SGHRS; CDR2 reads YFSETQ. This CDR3 is 15 amino acids long. CDR3 protein: CASSSGTSASYEQYF. CDR3 DNA: TGCGCCAGCAGCTCCGGGACTAGCGCGTCCTACGAGCAGTACTTC.

About this clone itself: Other nucleotide sequences in the sample specify the same CDR3. The chain employs TRBV5-1 and TRBJ2-2; D unclear. This CDR3 has 14 residues. Trimming took off 4 bases at V and 2 bases at J, with 9 bases between the two ends. Germline values: CDR1 SGHRS, CDR2 YFSETQ. CDR3 in DNA: TGCGCCAGCAGCCTCCTCACTAACACCGGGGAGCTGTTTTTT. Translated, it gives CASSLLTNTGELFF.

The chain has TRBV7-3 and TRBJ2-2, with 15 positions matching TRBD2. V trimming: 2 bases; J trimming: 6 bases; junction bases outside the gene matches: 4. Germline V gene sequence: CDR1 SGHTA, CDR2 FQGTGA. This CDR3 is built from 17 residues. The CDR3 bases are TGTGCCAGCAGCTTATGGACTAGCGGGAGGGGCCCCGGGGAGCTGTTTTTT. Encoded protein: CASSLWTSGRGPGELFF.

CDR3 coding DNA: TGTGCCAGCAGACCTCCTCACAACACTGAAGCTTTCTTT. The encoded protein is CASRPPHNTEAFF. The chain links TRBV28 to TRBJ1-1; no definite D call. V was clipped by 6 bases and J by 2 bases, with 10 bases between them. Germline V gene lookup returns CDR1 MDHEN and CDR2 SYDVKM. This CDR3 has 13 residues.

The rearrangement uses TRBV6-1 and TRBJ2-7, with D tentatively TRBD1 or TRBD2 (5 bases each). CDR1 is MNHNS, CDR2 SASEGT, per germline. CDR3 length: 14 residues. V was trimmed by 6 bases and J by 2 bases, leaving 14 bases between them. The CDR3 bases are TGTGCCAGCAGGCTTGGGGGATCGCCCTACGAGCAGTACTTC. This codes for CASRLGGSPYEQYF.

The CDR3 here is CASSYRDIDTGELFF. DNA for the CDR3: TGTGCCAGCAGCTACCGGGACATAGACACCGGGGAGCTGTTTTTT. This chain links TRBV7-2 with TRBJ2-2; TRBD1 might be the D (6 bases). Per the germline V gene, CDR1 is SGHTA and CDR2 is FQGNSA. CDR3 length: 15 amino acids. Trimming removed 4 bases from V and 3 bases from J, with 12 bases in between.

To note about this clone: The sample holds other DNA sequences that translate to the same CDR3. This chain connects TRBV19 to TRBJ1-2; TRBD1 matches 7 bases. CDR1 LNHDA and CDR2 SQIVND come from the germline V gene (reference sequence). The CDR3 consists of 14 residues. With 2 bases clipped from V and 2 bases from J, the junction kept 2 bases outside the gene matches. The CDR3 spells CASSIWGQNYGYTF. The CDR3, as DNA: TGTGCCAGTAGTATATGGGGACAGAACTATGGCTACACCTTC.

This clone appeared a few times. The chain employs TRBV10-3 and TRBJ1-1; 7 nucleotides align to TRBD1. CDR3 length equals 15 residues. J lost 2 bases, V lost 7 bases, and 10 bases had no gene match. Germline CDR1 ENHRY, CDR2 SYGVKD. The DNA of the CDR3 is TGTGCCATCACTGGGTCGGGACAGCACAACACTGAAGCTTTCTTT. Protein: CAITGSGQHNTEAFF.

This rearrangement joins TRBV28 to TRBJ2-2; the D call may be TRBD1 or TRBD2 (5 bases each). This CDR3 contains 13 residues. V lost 5 bases and J 10 bases, leaving 14 bases between the germline ends. CDR1 is MDHEN and CDR2 is SYDVKM in the germline V gene. CDR3 residues: CASSPSGTAELFF. CDR3 sequence (DNA): TGTGCCAGCAGTCCGTCGGGGACGGCGGAGCTGTTTTTT.

V and J are TRBV27 and TRBJ2-5; tentatively, D is TRBD1 (6 bases). This CDR3 is 17 amino acids long. Trimming removed 8 bases at V and 2 bases at J, with 24 bases between. CDR1 and CDR2 from the germline V gene are MNHEY and SMNVEV (reference sequence). CDR3 DNA sequence: TGTGCCAGCGGCGAATTCGGGACACCGATACCTCAAGAGACCCAGTACTTC. This gives the protein CASGEFGTPIPQETQYF.

The chain employs TRBV7-9 and TRBJ2-7, with 9 bases identical to TRBD1. In germline, CDR1 is SEHNR, CDR2 FQNEAQ (reference sequence). The junction had 5 bases not matched to a gene; V was cut back by 0 bases and J by 2 bases. CDR3 size: 16 residues. CDR3 region: CASSLAGGQGTYEQYF. CDR3 DNA: TGTGCCAGCAGCTTAGCGGGCGGACAGGGGACCTACGAGCAGTACTTC.

The chain recombines TRBV5-5 with TRBJ2-7; D remains unclear. Between the trimmed V and J ends, which lost 3 bases and 0 bases, there was a span of 16 bases. Germline V CDR1 and CDR2: SGHKS, YYEKEE (reference sequence). The CDR3 has 16 amino acids. The DNA of the CDR3 is TGTGCCAGCAGCTCCCCTTTACGTAGGAGCTCCTACGAGCAGTACTTC. This sequence encodes CASSSPLRRSSYEQYF.

This clone was counted once. Distinct nucleotide sequences in the sample also encode this CDR3. The chain's CDR3 is CASSLLTEAFF. The CDR3 bases are TGTGCCAGCAGTTTATTGACAGAAGCTTTCTTT. This chain joins TRBV28 and TRBJ1-1, with unresolved D. Germline assignment: CDR1 MDHEN and CDR2 SYDVKM. V was trimmed by 1 base and J by 8 bases, leaving 5 bases between them. CDR3 length: 11 residues.